This TCR beta chain emerged from a study of CD8+CD57+ T cells in acquired aplastic anemia. General study points: About 30 shared CD8+ CDR3s appeared highly expressed within patients' immunodominant clones.

Germline CDR1 reads MNHNS; CDR2 reads SASEGT. V was pared by 6 bases and J by 9 bases, with 11 bases of the junction left unmatched. The CDR3 spans 15 residues. Patients who underwent sequencing had shown CD8+CD57+ cell expansion by flow cytometry. CDR3 and TCR beta VDJ profiling relied on a genomic DNA template. TCRdb redid the calling of the reads with MiXCR, one entry per CDR3 protein. This sample carries just over 450,000 distinct CDR3 sequences, about a third of them seen once, and the ten largest clones take around 0.82%. Concerning this clonotype itself: Its antigen remains unknown. A single base separates this from a much larger clone, so it may be a read error.

Sequenced sample: sorted CD4+, CD8+, or CD8+CD57+ T cells (not recorded which) from PBMCs. The chain employs TRBV6-1 and TRBJ1-3; the match to TRBD1 covers 10 bases. The receptor was isolated from a human donor with aplastic anemia. The CDR3 sequence is CASSETGTGASTIYF. The CDR3 coding sequence is TGTGCCAGCAGCGAAACCGGGACAGGGGCCAGCACCATATATTTT.